One sample yielded the 23 T cell receptor beta chains listed below, sequenced in a study of T cells after yellow fever vaccination. MiXCR, run by TCRdb on the 5' RACE reads, gives a single entry per CDR3 protein. The sample contains some 320,000 distinct CDR3 sequences, roughly 4.3% of which appear only once. This specimen was PBMCs, taken 5 days after the yellow fever booster vaccination. The receptor set was obtained from a man between 18 and 29 years old who received the YFV17D yellow fever vaccine.

Many counts were recorded for this clonotype. The rearrangement joins TRBV15 to TRBJ2-1; no clear D gene. In germline, CDR1 is LNHNV, CDR2 YYDKDF (reference sequence). V was clipped by 0 bases and J by 6 bases, with 12 bases between them. This CDR3 has 15 residues. The CDR3 reads CATSRDPLGGNEQFF. CDR3 nucleotide sequence: TGTGCCACCAGCAGAGACCCACTCGGCGGCAATGAGCAGTTCTTC.

This clonotype appeared many times. The genes are TRBV5-4 and TRBJ2-7, with TRBD1 identical over 8 bases. CDR1 SGHNT and CDR2 YYREEE come from the germline V gene (reference sequence). After removal of 4 bases from V and 7 bases from J, the junction contained 13 bases not matched to a gene. The CDR3 totals 15 residues. The CDR3 loop reads CASSPWPGQVKEQYV. CDR3 nucleotides: TGTGCCAGCAGCCCTTGGCCGGGACAGGTCAAGGAGCAGTACGTC.

At least ten counts were recorded for this clonotype. The V gene is TRBV27, the J gene TRBJ2-5; 8 bases map to TRBD1. Germline V CDR1 and CDR2: MNHEY, SMNVEV (reference sequence). The V and J ends lost 7 bases and 2 bases, in that order; junction bases with no gene match: 9. The CDR3 is 15 residues long. CDR3 amino acids: CASKTGQALQETQYF. For the CDR3, the DNA is TGTGCCAGCAAAACGGGACAGGCACTTCAAGAGACCCAGTACTTC.

This clonotype was recorded at least ten times. V is TRBV5-1 and J is TRBJ1-5, with D tentatively TRBD1 (5 bases). Per germline, CDR1 SGHRS and CDR2 YFSETQ. The germline V and J ends were trimmed by 4 bases and 0 bases, with 11 bases remaining between them. This CDR3 is 15 amino acids long. Here the CDR3 DNA reads TGCGCCAGCAGCCCGGGACCGAATAGCAATCAGCCCCAGCATTTT. Translated, it gives CASSPGPNSNQPQHF.

The chain carries TRBV11-2 and TRBJ2-1, with D hard to call. V was pared by 3 bases and J by 8 bases, with 14 bases between. The CDR3 covers 14 residues. Germline-derived CDR1 and CDR2 are SGHAT and FQNNGV. Here the CDR3 reads CASSLYDPNDEQFF. DNA for the CDR3: TGTGCCAGCAGCTTGTATGACCCGAACGATGAGCAGTTCTTC. Filled out from reference TRBV11-2 and TRBJ2-1, the complete variable domain reads EAGVAQSPRYKIIEKRQSVAFWCNPISGHATLYWYQQILGQGPKLLIQFQNNGVVDDSQLPKDRFSAERLKGVDSTLKIQPAKLEDSAVYLCASSLYDPNDEQFFGPGTRLTVL.

This clonotype appeared many times. The chain is built from TRBV7-2 and TRBJ2-5; D not certain. CDR3 length equals 15 residues. Trimming took off 7 bases at V and 3 bases at J, with 18 bases between the two ends. Germline CDR1 SGHTA, CDR2 FQGNSA. CDR3 in amino acids: CASTLVGTSKETQYF. Here the CDR3 DNA reads TGTGCCAGCACCCTAGTCGGCACCTCCAAAGAGACCCAGTACTTC. Supplemented by reference TRBV7-2 and TRBJ2-5, the full variable domain reads GAGVSQSPSNKVTEKGKDVELRCDPISGHTALYWYRQSLGQGLEFLIYFQGNSAPDKSGLPSDRFSAERTGGSVSTLTIQRTQQEDSAVYLCASTLVGTSKETQYFGPGTRLLVL.

The chain joins TRBV5-1 to TRBJ2-2; TRBD2 agrees at 8 bases. Trimming removed 8 bases from V and 5 bases from J; junction bases left unmatched: 8. CDR1 is SGHRS, CDR2 YFSETQ, per germline. The CDR3 covers 14 residues. CDR3 coding DNA: TGCGCCAGTGCGGGGGGCCAAGAAACCGGGGAGCTGTTTTTT. Amino acid sequence: CASAGGQETGELFF. The variable domain in full, with the rest retrieved from reference TRBV5-1 and TRBJ2-2, is KAGVTQTPRYLIKTRGQQVTLSCSPISGHRSVSWYQQTPGQGLQFLFEYFSETQRNKGNFPGRFSGRQFSNSRSEMNVSTLELGDSALYLCASAGGQETGELFFGEGSRLTVL.

This clonotype has a count of ten or more. The chain recombines TRBV7-2 with TRBJ2-7, with 8 bases fitting TRBD2. The ends lost 5 bases at V and 1 base at J; junction bases unmatched: 7. This CDR3 region has 15 residues. The germline V gene encodes CDR1 SGHTA and CDR2 FQGNSA. CDR3 region: CASSPDGGASYEQYV. The CDR3 DNA reads TGTGCCAGCAGCCCCGACGGGGGGGCGTCCTACGAGCAGTACGTC.

This clonotype turned up a few times. This rearrangement joins TRBV18 to TRBJ1-6; the D is unclear. Germline V CDR1 and CDR2: KGHSH, LQKENI. The CDR3 totals 15 residues. The V and J ends lost 0 bases and 7 bases respectively, with 10 bases between them. CDR3 in amino acids: CASSPPMTRNSPLHF. CDR3 nucleotide sequence: TGTGCCAGCTCACCACCGATGACGCGAAATTCACCCCTCCACTTT.

This clonotype was seen only a few times. The chain joins TRBV10-3 to TRBJ1-2, with 7 bases aligning to TRBD1. Losses at the gene ends were 5 bases for V and 8 bases for J; bases not matched to a gene: 14. CDR1 and CDR2 (germline): ENHRY, SYGVKD. The CDR3 contains 15 residues. The CDR3 loop is CAISRTGFNQRGYTF. CDR3 coding DNA: TGTGCCATCAGTCGGACAGGCTTTAACCAGCGGGGCTACACCTTC.

In DNA form, the CDR3 reads TGTGCCAGCAGTGAGGGCCCGGGGGGCGAGGGCTACACCTTC. This codes for CASSEGPGGEGYTF. This chain uses TRBV2 with TRBJ1-2; weak D call: TRBD1 (6 bases). The V end was cut by 3 bases, the J end by 8 bases, with 16 bases between. The V gene's germline CDR1 is SNHLY and CDR2 FYNNEI. This CDR3 comprises 14 residues.

The rearrangement links TRBV28 to TRBJ2-2; D gene uncertain. Germline CDR1 MDHEN, CDR2 SYDVKM. This CDR3 region has 14 residues. V lost 1 base, J lost 2 bases, and 5 bases lay in between. CDR3 DNA: TGTGCCAGCAGTTTATTGCGAAACACCGGGGAGCTGTTTTTT. This translates into CASSLLRNTGELFF.

This clonotype was seen repeatedly, ten times or more. The chain joins TRBV25-1 to TRBJ2-5; perhaps TRBD2 as D (6 bases). Germline lookup yields CDR1 MGHDK and CDR2 SYGVNS. The CDR3 has 15 residues. Trimming cost V 4 bases and J 2 bases, with 14 bases left between them. This CDR3 reads CASSGDSGAQETQYF. CDR3 coding DNA: TGTGCCAGCAGTGGGGATAGCGGCGCACAAGAGACCCAGTACTTC.

This rearrangement joins TRBV6-5 to TRBJ2-1; D call uncertain. Trimming removed 0 bases at V and 3 bases at J, with 9 bases between. Germline CDR1 is MNHEY and CDR2 is SVGAGI. The CDR3 is made up of 15 amino acids. The CDR3 DNA reads as TGTGCCAGCAGTTACTCGAGCTCCTTCTACAATGAGCAGTTCTTC. It is translated as CASSYSSSFYNEQFF.

This clonotype was detected many times. This rearrangement joins TRBV5-1 to TRBJ2-7, with D hard to call. V lost 4 bases to trimming and J lost 3 bases, with 5 bases between them. The CDR3 totals 11 residues. CDR1 is SGHRS and CDR2 is YFSETQ in the germline V gene. CDR3 residues: CASSLDYEQYF. The CDR3 nucleotides read TGCGCCAGCAGCCTGGACTACGAGCAGTACTTC.

This chain links TRBV29-1 with TRBJ1-5; D not resolved. Trimming took 4 bases from V and 4 from J, leaving 8 bases between them. The CDR3 extends over 12 amino acids. The germline V gene encodes CDR1 SQVTM and CDR2 ANQGSEA. CDR3 residues: CSVGAANQPQHF. CDR3 in DNA: TGCAGCGTTGGGGCAGCAAATCAGCCCCAGCATTTT. Filled out from reference TRBV29-1 and TRBJ1-5, the complete variable domain reads SAVISQKPSRDICQRGTSLTIQCQVDSQVTMMFWYRQQPGQSLTLIATANQGSEATYESGFVIDKFPISRPNLTFSTLTVSNMSPEDSSIYLCSVGAANQPQHFGDGTRLSIL.

The chain combines TRBV7-2 with TRBJ1-2; possibly TRBD1 for D (5 bases). The CDR3 runs to 12 residues. The germline gives CDR1 SGHTA, CDR2 FQGNSA. The germline V and J ends were trimmed by 6 bases and 2 bases, with 7 bases remaining between them. The CDR3 protein is CASRDRNYGYTF. CDR3 bases: TGTGCCAGCAGAGACAGAAACTATGGCTACACCTTC.

This clonotype turned up a few times. The chain has TRBV5-1 and TRBJ2-7; D assignment may be TRBD1 or TRBD2 (5 bases each). Germline CDR1 and CDR2: SGHRS and YFSETQ. This CDR3 is built from 14 residues. V dropped 3 bases and J dropped 6 bases, with 16 bases sitting between them. The CDR3 DNA is TGCGCCAGCAGCTCAGGGTCCTCAAGCGGCGAGCAGTACGTC. It encodes CASSSGSSSGEQYV.

The chain carries TRBV20-1 and TRBJ2-7, with D perhaps matching TRBD1 or TRBD2 (5 bases each). This CDR3 is built from 16 residues. CDR1 and CDR2 (germline): DFQATT, SNEGSKA (reference sequence). V was cut by 2 bases and J by 3 bases, with 20 bases left in between. CDR3 in amino acids: CSARSPQSVGDYEQYV. The DNA of the CDR3 is TGCAGTGCTAGATCTCCTCAGTCGGTGGGGGACTACGAGCAGTACGTC.

This clonotype showed up just a few times. The V call is TRBV1, the J call TRBJ1-1; the table's D call TRBD1 went unverified against the DNA. TRBV1 is a pseudogene segment. This CDR3 region has 16 residues. The CDR3 coding sequence is TGCACCAGCAGCCACGCCCCCGAGGGCGCAACAAGGGAAGCTTTCTTT. It codes for CTSSHAPEGATREAFF.

This clonotype was seen ten or more times. The chain links TRBV7-9 to TRBJ1-1, with unresolved D. Per germline, CDR1 SEHNR and CDR2 FQNEAQ (reference sequence). The CDR3 contains 15 residues. The V end lost 1 base, the J end lost 6 bases, and 15 bases lay between the germline ends. The CDR3 protein is CASSLGSRAGAEAFF. The CDR3 DNA follows: TGTGCCAGCAGCTTAGGGTCGCGGGCTGGCGCTGAAGCTTTCTTT. The full variable domain, its missing parts supplied by reference TRBV7-9 and TRBJ1-1, is DTGVSQNPRHKITKRGQNVTFRCDPISEHNRLYWYRQTLGQGPEFLTYFQNEAQLEKSRLLSDRFSAERPKGSFSTLEIQRTEQGDSAMYLCASSLGSRAGAEAFFGQGTRLTVV.

The genes are TRBV7-2 and TRBJ2-5; the D is unclear. CDR1 SGHTA and CDR2 FQGNSA come from the germline V gene. Trimming took 5 bases from V and 0 from J, leaving 7 bases between them. The CDR3 has 13 residues. DNA for the CDR3: TGTGCCAGCAGCCCCCGGCACCAAGAGACCCAGTACTTC. Its translation: CASSPRHQETQYF.

This clonotype showed up many times. The chain has TRBV27 and TRBJ2-7, with 8 bases aligning to TRBD1. CDR1 MNHEY and CDR2 SMNVEV come from the germline V gene (reference sequence). V gave up 2 bases and J gave up 7 bases; unmatched junction bases: 7. The CDR3 has 14 residues. The CDR3 nucleotides read TGTGCCAGCAGTTTAGGACAGGGCCTTGGGGAGCAGTACTTC. Its translation is CASSLGQGLGEQYF.